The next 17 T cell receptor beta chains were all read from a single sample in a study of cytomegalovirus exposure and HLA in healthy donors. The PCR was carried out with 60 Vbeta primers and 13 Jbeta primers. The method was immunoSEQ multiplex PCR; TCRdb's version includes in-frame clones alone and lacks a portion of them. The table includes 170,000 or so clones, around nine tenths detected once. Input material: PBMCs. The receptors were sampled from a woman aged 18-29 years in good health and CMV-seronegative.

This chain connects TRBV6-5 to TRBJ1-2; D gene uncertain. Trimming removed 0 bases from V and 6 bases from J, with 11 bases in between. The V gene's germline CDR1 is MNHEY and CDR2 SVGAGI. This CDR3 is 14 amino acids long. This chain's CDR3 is CASSYSEGQNGYTF. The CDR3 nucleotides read TGTGCCAGCAGTTACTCAGAGGGTCAGAATGGCTACACCTTC.

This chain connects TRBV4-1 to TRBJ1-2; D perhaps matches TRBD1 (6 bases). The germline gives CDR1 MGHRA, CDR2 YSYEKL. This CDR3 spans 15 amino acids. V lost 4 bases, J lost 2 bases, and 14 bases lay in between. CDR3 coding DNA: TGCGCCAGCAGCCCCGCGGGGGCAGCCAACTATGGCTACACCTTC. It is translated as CASSPAGAANYGYTF.

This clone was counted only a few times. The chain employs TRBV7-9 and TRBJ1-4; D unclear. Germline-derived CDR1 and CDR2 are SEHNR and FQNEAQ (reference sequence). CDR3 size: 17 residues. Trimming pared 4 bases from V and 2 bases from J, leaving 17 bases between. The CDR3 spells CASSSAREGETNEKLFF. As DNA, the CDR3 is TGTGCCAGCAGCTCAGCCCGTGAGGGCGAGACTAATGAAAAACTGTTTTTT.

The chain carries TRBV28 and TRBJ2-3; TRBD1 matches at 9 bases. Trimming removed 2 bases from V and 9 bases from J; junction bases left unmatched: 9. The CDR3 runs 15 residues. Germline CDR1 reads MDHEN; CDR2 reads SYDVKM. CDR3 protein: CASSLGTGIVGTQYF. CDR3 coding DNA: TGTGCCAGCAGTTTAGGGACAGGGATCGTCGGGACGCAGTATTTT.

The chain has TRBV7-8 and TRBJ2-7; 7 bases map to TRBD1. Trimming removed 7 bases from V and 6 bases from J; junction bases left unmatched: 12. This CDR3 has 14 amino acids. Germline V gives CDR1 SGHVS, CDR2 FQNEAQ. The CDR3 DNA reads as TGTGCCAGCACCTTCTCAAGACAGGGCCGCGAGCAGTACTTC. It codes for CASTFSRQGREQYF.

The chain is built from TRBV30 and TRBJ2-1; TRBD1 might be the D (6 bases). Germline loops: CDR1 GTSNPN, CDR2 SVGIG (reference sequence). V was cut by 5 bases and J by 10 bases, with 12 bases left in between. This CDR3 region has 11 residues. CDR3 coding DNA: TGTGCCTGGGGGGGCTCGGGAGAGCAGTTCTTC. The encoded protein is CAWGGSGEQFF.

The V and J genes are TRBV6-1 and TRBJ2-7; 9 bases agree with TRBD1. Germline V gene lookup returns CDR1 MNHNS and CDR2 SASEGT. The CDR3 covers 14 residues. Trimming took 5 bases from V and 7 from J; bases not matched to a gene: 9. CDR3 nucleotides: TGTGCCAGCAGTCTACAGGGGGCGCATGGGGAGCAGTACTTC. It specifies CASSLQGAHGEQYF.

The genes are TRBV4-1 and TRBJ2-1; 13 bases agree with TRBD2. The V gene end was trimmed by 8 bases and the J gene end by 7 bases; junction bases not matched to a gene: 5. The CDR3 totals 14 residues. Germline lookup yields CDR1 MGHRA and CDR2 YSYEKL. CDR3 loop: CASAPGLAGNEQFF. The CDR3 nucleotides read TGCGCCAGCGCCCCGGGACTAGCGGGGAATGAGCAGTTCTTC.

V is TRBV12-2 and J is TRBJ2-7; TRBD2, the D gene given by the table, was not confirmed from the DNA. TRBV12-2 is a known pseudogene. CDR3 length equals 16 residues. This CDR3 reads CASRVSGLLAPYEQYF. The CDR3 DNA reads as TGTGCAAGTCGCGTTTCGGGACTACTCGCCCCCTACGAGCAGTACTTC.

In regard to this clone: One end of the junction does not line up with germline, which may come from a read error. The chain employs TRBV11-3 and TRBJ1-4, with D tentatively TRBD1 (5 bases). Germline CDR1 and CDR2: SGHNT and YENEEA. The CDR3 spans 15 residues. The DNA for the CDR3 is TGTGCCAGCACCAGAGACAGAGCAACTAATGAAAAACTGCTTTTT. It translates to CASTRDRATNEKLLF.

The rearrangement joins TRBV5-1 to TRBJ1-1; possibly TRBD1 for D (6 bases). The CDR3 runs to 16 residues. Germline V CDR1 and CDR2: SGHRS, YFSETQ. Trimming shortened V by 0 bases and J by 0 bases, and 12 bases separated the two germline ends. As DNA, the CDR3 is TGCGCCAGCAGCTTGGAGGGGGTGGGGTTGAACACTGAAGCTTTCTTT. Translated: CASSLEGVGLNTEAFF. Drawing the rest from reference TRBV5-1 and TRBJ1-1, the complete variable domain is KAGVTQTPRYLIKTRGQQVTLSCSPISGHRSVSWYQQTPGQGLQFLFEYFSETQRNKGNFPGRFSGRQFSNSRSEMNVSTLELGDSALYLCASSLEGVGLNTEAFFGQGTRLTVV.

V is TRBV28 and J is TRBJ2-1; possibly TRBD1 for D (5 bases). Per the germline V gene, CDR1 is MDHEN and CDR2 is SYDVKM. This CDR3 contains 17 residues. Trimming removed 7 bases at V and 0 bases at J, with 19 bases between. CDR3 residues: CASTKSGRHSSYNEQFF. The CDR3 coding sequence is TGTGCCAGCACCAAATCAGGGCGGCACAGCTCCTACAATGAGCAGTTCTTC. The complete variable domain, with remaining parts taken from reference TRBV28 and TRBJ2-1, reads DVKVTQSSRYLVKRTGEKVFLECVQDMDHENMFWYRQDPGLGLRLIYFSYDVKMKEKGDIPEGYSVSREKKERFSLILESASTNQTSMYLCASTKSGRHSSYNEQFFGPGTRLTVL.

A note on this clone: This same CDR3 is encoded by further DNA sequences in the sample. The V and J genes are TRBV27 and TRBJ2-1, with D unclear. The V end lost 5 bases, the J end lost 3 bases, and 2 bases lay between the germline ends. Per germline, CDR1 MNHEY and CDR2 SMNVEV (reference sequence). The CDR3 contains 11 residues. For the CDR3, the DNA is TGTGCCAGCAGTCTCTACAATGAGCAGTTCTTC. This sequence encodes CASSLYNEQFF.

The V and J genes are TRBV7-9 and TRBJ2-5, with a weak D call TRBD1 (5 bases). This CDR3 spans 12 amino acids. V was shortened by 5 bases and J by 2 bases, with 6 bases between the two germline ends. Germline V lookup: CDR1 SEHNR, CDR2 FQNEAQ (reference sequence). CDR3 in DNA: TGTGCCAGCAGCCGGACACAAGAGACCCAGTACTTC. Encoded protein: CASSRTQETQYF.

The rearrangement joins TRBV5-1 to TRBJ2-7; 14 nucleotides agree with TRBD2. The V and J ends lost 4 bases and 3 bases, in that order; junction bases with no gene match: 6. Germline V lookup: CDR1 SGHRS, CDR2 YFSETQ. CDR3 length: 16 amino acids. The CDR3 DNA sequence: TGCGCCAGCAGCACAGGACTAGCGGGAGGAATCTACGAGCAGTACTTC. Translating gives CASSTGLAGGIYEQYF. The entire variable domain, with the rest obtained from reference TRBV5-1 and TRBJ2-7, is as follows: KAGVTQTPRYLIKTRGQQVTLSCSPISGHRSVSWYQQTPGQGLQFLFEYFSETQRNKGNFPGRFSGRQFSNSRSEMNVSTLELGDSALYLCASSTGLAGGIYEQYFGPGTRLTVT.

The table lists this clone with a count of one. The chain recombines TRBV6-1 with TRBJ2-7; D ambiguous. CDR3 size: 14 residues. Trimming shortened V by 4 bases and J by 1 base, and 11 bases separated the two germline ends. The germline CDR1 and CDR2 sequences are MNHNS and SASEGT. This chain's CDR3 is CASSARSESYEQYF. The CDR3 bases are TGTGCCAGCAGTGCCAGGTCCGAGTCCTACGAGCAGTACTTC.

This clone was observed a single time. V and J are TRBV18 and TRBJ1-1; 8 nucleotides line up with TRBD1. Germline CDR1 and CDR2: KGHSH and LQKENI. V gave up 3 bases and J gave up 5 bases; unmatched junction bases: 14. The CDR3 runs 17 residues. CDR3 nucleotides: TGTGCCAGCTCACCGCTTCGGACAGGGATCGGTGGGACTGAAGCTTTCTTT. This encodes CASSPLRTGIGGTEAFF.